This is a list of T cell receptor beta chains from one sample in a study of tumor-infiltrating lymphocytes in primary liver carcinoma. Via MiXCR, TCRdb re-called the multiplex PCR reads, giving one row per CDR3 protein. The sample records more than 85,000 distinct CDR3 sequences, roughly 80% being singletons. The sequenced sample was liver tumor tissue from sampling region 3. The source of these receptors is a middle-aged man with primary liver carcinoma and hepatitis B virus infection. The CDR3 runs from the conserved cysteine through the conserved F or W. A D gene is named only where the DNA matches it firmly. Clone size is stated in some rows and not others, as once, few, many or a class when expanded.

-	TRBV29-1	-	CNVESTGRQTQYF
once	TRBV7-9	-	CTSSDNLSENNEEFF
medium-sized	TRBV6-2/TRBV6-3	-	CAGSAGYEQYF
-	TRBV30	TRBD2	CAWGGLAAPDTQYF
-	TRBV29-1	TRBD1	CSVPTGGSYNEHFF
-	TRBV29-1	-	CSAEDPGELFF
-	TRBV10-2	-	CASSVLASTSTQYF
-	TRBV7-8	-	CASSPRQAVGAYTF
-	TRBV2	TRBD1	CASREPGGATDTQHF
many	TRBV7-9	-	CASSAHRVLHEKLFF
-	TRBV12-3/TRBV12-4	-	CANSFRGARNTIYF
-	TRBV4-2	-	CASSQGDSGVNVLTF
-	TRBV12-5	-	CVSEGTGSYEQYF
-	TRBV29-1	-	CSGQQGFDEQLF
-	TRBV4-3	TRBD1	CASSSWDRRRNSSLHF
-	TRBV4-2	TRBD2	CASSIGGLAGDFWELFF
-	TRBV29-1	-	CSEAGLGADVQTF
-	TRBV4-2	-	CTSSKDWNEQYF
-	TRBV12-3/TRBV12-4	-	CASSPWTANSEAFF
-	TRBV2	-	CPSGAEWGTEASF
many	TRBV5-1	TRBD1	CASSPFTGGDYYEQYF
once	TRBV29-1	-	CSAQREGEQFF
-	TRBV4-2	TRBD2	CTSTRGGLAGDFGELFF
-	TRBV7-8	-	CASSLKGGTTVTLELYF
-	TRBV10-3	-	CAINSSRGADSGANVLTF
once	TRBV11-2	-	CASSPTGQQVRKETQYF